Detailed here is one T cell receptor beta chain. The method was immunoSEQ multiplex PCR; TCRdb's version includes in-frame clones alone and lacks a portion of them. Of over 10,000 clones listed, 88% were seen once; the top ten hold less than 9.5%. This sample stems from a study of T cell changes during pregnancy in multiple sclerosis. This CDR3 is built from 14 residues. The junction had 2 bases not matched to a gene; V was cut back by 0 bases and J by 4 bases. Germline CDR1 reads SGHNT; CDR2 reads YYREEE (reference sequence). This specimen consisted of CD8+ T cells from peripheral blood mononuclear cells, obtained in the second trimester of pregnancy. The TCR sequence derives from a female donor in good health, enrolled as a control in a pregnancy study. This chain uses TRBV5-4 with TRBJ2-7; 9 positions agree with TRBD1. CDR3 sequence reads: CASSLDRGPYEQYF. The CDR3 DNA follows: TGTGCCAGCAGCTTGGACAGGGGGCCTTACGAGCAGTACTTC.